These 10 T cell receptor beta chains came from one sample sequenced in a study of regulatory T cells in long-lasting Graves disease. With iRepertoire HTBI primers and Arm-PCR of CDR3 regions, TCR beta libraries were built. TCRdb recomputed calls from the multiplex PCR reads with MiXCR, one row per CDR3 protein. Of about 540,000 distinct CDR3 sequences detected, approximately 12% appear once; the ten largest clones hold 8% to 10%. Time point: newly diagnosed GD, antithyroid drugs for less than 3 months. PBMC-derived RNA was used for the TCR library. These data were also filed under a second study, of T cells in Graves' hyperthyroidism and ophthalmopathy.

The specimen comprised peripheral blood mononuclear cells (PBMCs), sampled at new diagnosis, from a patient treated with antithyroid drugs. Receptor source: a man aged 25 to 40 with Graves disease.

This clonotype was counted at least ten times. The chain combines TRBV3-1 with TRBJ2-3; TRBD2 aligns across 7 bases. Germline V gene data show CDR1 as LGHDT and CDR2 as YNNKEL (reference sequence). The CDR3 is made up of 14 amino acids. With 4 bases clipped from V and 0 bases from J, the junction kept 1 base outside the gene matches. CDR3 DNA: TGTGCCAGCAGCCGTAGCGGGAGCACAGATACGCAGTATTTT. As protein: CASSRSGSTDTQYF.

The chain uses TRBV29-1 and TRBJ1-1; 7 bases map to TRBD1. The CDR3 covers 12 residues. J lost 1 base, V lost 7 bases, and 3 bases had no gene match. Germline CDR1 and CDR2: SQVTM and ANQGSEA. CDR3 nucleotides: TGCAGCGCCGGACAGGCGAACACTGAAGCTTTCTTT. Translated: CSAGQANTEAFF.

This rearrangement joins TRBV2 to TRBJ2-3; the D gene is possibly TRBD2 (6 bases). V was clipped by 10 bases and J by 2 bases, with 19 bases between them. CDR1 and CDR2 from the germline V gene are SNHLY and FYNNEI. The CDR3 has 15 amino acids. The CDR3 reads CAITVGEAPTDTQYF. The CDR3 DNA is TGTGCCATCACGGTGGGGGAGGCACCCACAGATACGCAGTATTTT.

This clonotype showed up many times. The chain employs TRBV27 and TRBJ2-7, with a possible D match to TRBD2 (6 bases). The CDR3 loop spans 14 amino acids. The germline gives CDR1 MNHEY, CDR2 SMNVEV (reference sequence). V was cut by 6 bases and J by 1 base, with 13 bases left in between. CDR3 amino acids: CASRRLRESYEQYF. The CDR3, as DNA: TGTGCCAGCAGAAGACTCCGGGAGTCCTACGAGCAGTACTTC.

This clonotype was seen more than once but under ten times. CDR3: CASSRHRTTNEKLFF. The CDR3 nucleotides are TGTGCCAGCAGCCGCCACAGGACTACTAATGAAAAACTGTTTTTT. This chain links TRBV13 with TRBJ1-4; a weak D match, TRBD1 (5 bases). With 5 bases removed from V and 2 bases from J, the gap between germline ends came to 12 bases. The length of the CDR3 is 15 residues. Germline V gene sequence: CDR1 PRHDT, CDR2 FYEKMQ (reference sequence).

This sequence joins TRBV11-2 and TRBJ2-3; unclear D gene. Trimming removed 5 bases at V and 6 bases at J, with 21 bases between. This CDR3 is 16 amino acids long. Germline assignment: CDR1 SGHAT and CDR2 FQNNGV. This chain's CDR3 is CASSQGARPLGDTQYF. The CDR3 region has the DNA TGTGCCAGCAGCCAAGGTGCCAGACCCCTCGGGGATACGCAGTATTTT.

This clonotype was observed many times. This sequence joins TRBV20-1 and TRBJ2-3; TRBD2 matches 7 bases. Germline CDR1 DFQATT, CDR2 SNEGSKA (reference sequence). The CDR3 extends over 13 amino acids. The CDR3 loop is CTPGRVNTDTQYF. Here the CDR3 DNA reads TGCACTCCGGGGAGGGTGAACACAGATACGCAGTATTTT.

Details on this clonotype: One base separates it from a far larger clone, so it is likely a read error. Without the conserved terminal phenylalanine or tryptophan, this CDR3 likely stems from a read error. The chain joins TRBV7-9 to TRBJ2-1; TRBD1 aligns across 12 bases. CDR3 length equals 16 residues. Looked up from germline, CDR1 is SEHNR and CDR2 is FQNEAQ (reference sequence). Trimming at V came to 6 bases and at J to 9 bases, leaving 12 bases not matched to a gene. The CDR3 here is CASSSPGTGGWGEQFS. The CDR3 DNA reads TGTGCCAGCAGTTCCCCCGGGACAGGGGGCTGGGGTGAGCAGTTCTCC.

This clonotype was counted at least ten times. The chain couples TRBV11-1 to TRBJ1-2; D is uncertain. The V end lost 6 bases, the J end lost 3 bases, and 11 bases lay between the germline ends. The CDR3 has 13 amino acids. Germline lookup yields CDR1 SGHAT and CDR2 FQDESV (reference sequence). The CDR3 DNA is TGTGCCAGCAGTAGTTCCGGATACTATGGCTACACCTTC. It encodes CASSSSGYYGYTF.

The rearrangement links TRBV18 to TRBJ2-7; D is perhaps TRBD1 (6 bases). With 6 bases removed from V and 2 bases from J, the gap between germline ends came to 11 bases. CDR1 and CDR2 (germline): KGHSH, LQKENI. This CDR3 has 13 residues. Written as DNA, the CDR3 is TGTGCCAGCTCGTCGGACAGACCCTACGAGCAGTACTTC. Translated, it gives CASSSDRPYEQYF.